The 15 T cell receptor beta chains below come from one sample, sequenced in a study of technical replicates of blood from a few donors (dated by TCRdb to 2016 to 2017). Library method: the immunoSEQ multiplex PCR assay. In its TCRdb copy, this immuneACCESS table keeps in-frame sequences only and misses some clones. Where compared with another copy, unresolved V genes explain less than half of these, and the others have no known cause. This sample is represented by about 66,000 clones; around nine tenths of them were singletons. The ten largest make up approximately 4.4% of the sample. The source material was PBMCs. Source of these receptors: a human donor in good health. Some clones in this sample may be carry-over from other donors' samples.

This clone was counted only a few times. CDR3 amino acids: CASSSGQGTNNSPLHF. The CDR3 bases are TGTGCCAGCAGCTCCGGACAGGGGACGAACAATTCACCCCTCCACTTT. This sequence joins TRBV7-3 and TRBJ1-6; 9 bases are a match to TRBD1. Germline V CDR1 and CDR2: SGHTA, FQGTGA. The CDR3 length is 16 residues. V trimming: 4 bases; J trimming: 7 bases; junction bases outside the gene matches: 8.

The chain has TRBV7-9 and TRBJ1-2, with TRBD1 identical over 7 bases. This CDR3 region has 17 residues. Germline CDR1 is SEHNR and CDR2 is FQNEAQ (reference sequence). The trim removed 4 bases at V and 0 bases at J, leaving 11 bases unmatched. CDR3 region: CASSSVADRLSNYGYTF. CDR3 in DNA: TGTGCCAGCAGCTCCGTCGCGGACAGGTTGTCTAACTATGGCTACACCTTC.

In nucleotides, the CDR3 is TGTGCCAGCAGTCGGACTAGCGGGAGTAGCGATGAGCAGTTCTTC. It is translated as CASSRTSGSSDEQFF. The chain joins TRBV2 to TRBJ2-1, with 13 bases identical to TRBD2. Germline V gene sequence: CDR1 SNHLY, CDR2 FYNNEI. This CDR3 contains 15 residues. The V segment lost 5 bases and the J segment 8 bases; nucleotides outside the gene matches: 6.

V gene TRBV19 combines with J gene TRBJ2-5, with TRBD2 as a possible D gene (6 bases). The CDR3 is made up of 14 amino acids. Trimming cost V 1 base and J 5 bases, with 11 bases left between them. Germline V lookup: CDR1 LNHDA, CDR2 SQIVND (reference sequence). The CDR3 sequence: CASSIALRDETQYF. The CDR3 bases are TGTGCCAGTAGTATAGCATTGCGGGATGAGACCCAGTACTTC. Variable domain in full (rest from reference TRBV19 and TRBJ2-5): DGGITQSPKYLFRKEGQNVTLSCEQNLNHDAMYWYRQDPGQGLRLIYYSQIVNDFQKGDIAEGYSVSREKKESFPLTVTSAQKNPTAFYLCASSIALRDETQYFGPGTRLLVL.

The chain joins TRBV9 to TRBJ1-2, with 8 positions matching TRBD1. V lost 1 base to trimming and J lost 3 bases; unmatched junction nucleotides: 11. Germline CDR1 SGDLS, CDR2 YYNGEE. The CDR3 has 17 residues. The CDR3 here is CASSVRGGVTGDYGYTF. The CDR3 bases are TGTGCCAGCAGCGTAAGAGGAGGGGTGACAGGGGACTATGGCTACACCTTC.

V usage is TRBV7-9 and J usage is TRBJ2-1; perhaps TRBD2 as D (6 bases). The CDR3 has 16 residues. V lost 5 bases and J 0 bases, leaving 14 bases between the germline ends. Germline values: CDR1 SEHNR, CDR2 FQNEAQ (reference sequence). In DNA, the CDR3 is TGTGCCAGCAGCCCCGGGACTGCTAGCTCCTACAATGAGCAGTTCTTC. Translated, it gives CASSPGTASSYNEQFF.

The V call is TRBV5-1, the J call TRBJ2-7; TRBD2 aligns across 13 bases. This CDR3 is built from 16 residues. Germline CDR1 reads SGHRS; CDR2 reads YFSETQ. The J segment lost 3 bases and the V segment lost 7 bases, leaving 10 bases of the junction unmatched. The CDR3 nucleotides read TGCGCCAGCTCCCCCGGCGGGACTAGCGGGAACTACGAGCAGTACTTC. Translation gives CASSPGGTSGNYEQYF.

The chain uses TRBV5-1 and TRBJ2-7, with 7 bases fitting TRBD1. The CDR3 sequence is 14 residues long. The trim removed 4 bases at V and 1 base at J, leaving 5 bases unmatched. Germline loops: CDR1 SGHRS, CDR2 YFSETQ. CDR3 in DNA: TGCGCCAGCAGCGATGCGGACAGGTCCTACGAGCAGTACTTC. It specifies CASSDADRSYEQYF.

With regard to this clone: Distinct nucleotide sequences in the sample also encode this CDR3. The V gene is TRBV5-1, the J gene TRBJ2-5; 14 bases are shared with TRBD2. Germline V gene sequence: CDR1 SGHRS, CDR2 YFSETQ. The CDR3 sequence is 16 residues long. Losses at the gene ends were 4 bases for V and 2 bases for J; bases not matched to a gene: 4. DNA for the CDR3: TGCGCCAGCAGCGCTGGACTAGCGGGAGGACAAGAGACCCAGTACTTC. This codes for CASSAGLAGGQETQYF. The whole variable domain, remainder taken from reference TRBV5-1 and TRBJ2-5, is KAGVTQTPRYLIKTRGQQVTLSCSPISGHRSVSWYQQTPGQGLQFLFEYFSETQRNKGNFPGRFSGRQFSNSRSEMNVSTLELGDSALYLCASSAGLAGGQETQYFGPGTRLLVL.

This clone occurred once. This chain joins TRBV10-3 and TRBJ2-7, with 8 bases lining up with TRBD2. This CDR3 comprises 14 residues. V was clipped by 11 bases and J by 4 bases; unmatched bases: 13. CDR1 is ENHRY and CDR2 is SYGVKD in the germline V gene. The CDR3 sequence is CAASVGRGAYEQYF. DNA of the CDR3: TGTGCCGCCTCAGTGGGGCGGGGGGCTTACGAGCAGTACTTC.

J is TRBJ2-1 and V is TRBV9; D may be TRBD1 (5 bases). Per the germline V gene, CDR1 is SGDLS and CDR2 is YYNGEE. The CDR3 spans 15 residues. Trimming pared 4 bases from V and 4 bases from J, leaving 15 bases between. The CDR3 nucleotides read TGTGCCAGCAGCCCAGGGTTTGCAGAGTACAATGAGCAGTTCTTC. Amino acids: CASSPGFAEYNEQFF.

The genes are TRBV10-3 and TRBJ1-6; D gene unclear. The CDR3 is 15 amino acids. V lost 7 bases and J 7 bases, leaving 17 bases between the germline ends. The germline CDR1 and CDR2 sequences are ENHRY and SYGVKD. This CDR3 reads CAITSEGFGNSPLHF. The DNA for the CDR3 is TGTGCCATCACCTCTGAGGGATTTGGGAATTCACCCCTCCACTTT.

The V and J genes are TRBV6-1 and TRBJ2-7, with a possible D match to TRBD1 (6 bases). Germline V gene sequence: CDR1 MNHNS, CDR2 SASEGT. This CDR3 is 13 amino acids long. Trimming pared 4 bases from V and 11 bases from J, leaving 18 bases between. This CDR3 reads CASSAYPGHGEYF. CDR3 DNA: TGTGCCAGCAGTGCCTACCCGGGACATGGGGAGTACTTC.

The V call is TRBV19, the J call TRBJ1-5; 8 bases are shared with TRBD1. From germline, CDR1 is LNHDA and CDR2 SQIVND (reference sequence). This CDR3 contains 13 residues. The trim removed 6 bases at V and 6 bases at J, leaving 4 bases unmatched. As DNA, the CDR3 is TGTGCCAGTAGGCTAGACAGGGGTCAGCCCCAGCATTTT. This translates into CASRLDRGQPQHF. Filled out from reference TRBV19 and TRBJ1-5, the complete variable domain reads DGGITQSPKYLFRKEGQNVTLSCEQNLNHDAMYWYRQDPGQGLRLIYYSQIVNDFQKGDIAEGYSVSREKKESFPLTVTSAQKNPTAFYLCASRLDRGQPQHFGDGTRLSIL.

The genes are TRBV5-6 and TRBJ1-2; D ambiguous. The CDR3 consists of 13 residues. Trimming removed 3 bases from V and 4 bases from J, with 10 bases in between. In germline, CDR1 is SGHDT, CDR2 YYEEEE. The CDR3 protein is CASSYETSYGYTF. The CDR3 DNA reads as TGTGCCAGCAGCTATGAGACAAGCTATGGCTACACCTTC.